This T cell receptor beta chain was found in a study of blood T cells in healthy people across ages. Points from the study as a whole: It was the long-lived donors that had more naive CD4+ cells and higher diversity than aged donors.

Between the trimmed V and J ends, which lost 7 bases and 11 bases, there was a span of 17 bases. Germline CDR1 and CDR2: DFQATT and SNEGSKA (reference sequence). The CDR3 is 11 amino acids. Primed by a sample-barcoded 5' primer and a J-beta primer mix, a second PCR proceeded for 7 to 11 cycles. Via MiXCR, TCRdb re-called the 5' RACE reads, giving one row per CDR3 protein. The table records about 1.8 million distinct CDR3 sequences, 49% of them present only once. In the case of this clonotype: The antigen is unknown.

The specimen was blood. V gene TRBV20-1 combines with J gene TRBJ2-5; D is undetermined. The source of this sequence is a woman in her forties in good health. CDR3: CSVLGPREQYF. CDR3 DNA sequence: TGCAGTGTTCTCGGGCCTCGAGAGCAGTACTTC.